These 27 T cell receptor beta chains were all obtained from the same sample, sequenced in a study of glioma-infiltrating T cells. Using RNA template, CDR3s of TCR alpha and beta were amplified with iRepertoire arm-PCR. TCRdb itself ran the multiplex PCR reads through MiXCR, one entry per CDR3 protein. The data contain over 100,000 distinct CDR3 sequences, less than 30% of them singletons. Source material: glioma tissue, nonneoplastic brain tissue, or PBMCs (not recorded which). The receptors originated from a human donor with low-grade glioma or glioblastoma, undergoing nonglioma brain surgery, or in good health (not recorded which).

There are many counts of this clonotype. This chain connects TRBV14 to TRBJ2-1, with D possibly being TRBD2 (6 bases). Germline-derived CDR1 and CDR2 are SGHDN and FVKESK. Trimming cost V 2 bases and J 3 bases, with 17 bases left between them. The CDR3 runs 17 residues. The CDR3 DNA reads TGTGCCAGCAGCCAAACCCCCGGGACTGGTAACTACAATGAGCAGTTCTTC. Its translation: CASSQTPGTGNYNEQFF. Full variable domain (rest looked up from reference TRBV14 and TRBJ2-1): EAGVTQFPSHSVIEKGQTVTLRCDPISGHDNLYWYRRVMGKEIKFLLHFVKESKQDESGMPNNRFLAERTGGTYSTLKVQPAELEDSGVYFCASSQTPGTGNYNEQFFGPGTRLTVL.

This clonotype has at least ten counts. The V call is TRBV4-1, the J call TRBJ2-7; 13 bases are shared with TRBD2. Trimming took 4 bases from V and 2 from J; bases not matched to a gene: 2. Germline CDR1 is MGHRA and CDR2 is YSYEKL. CDR3 length: 15 amino acids. CDR3 protein: CASSRGLAGTYEQYF. The CDR3 DNA sequence: TGCGCCAGCAGCCGGGGACTAGCGGGAACCTACGAGCAGTACTTC.

This clonotype was observed many times. This chain links TRBV10-3 with TRBJ2-3, with 10 nucleotides matching TRBD2. V lost 6 bases and J lost 5; bases outside the gene matches: 5. The CDR3 is 14 amino acids. Germline CDR1 and CDR2: ENHRY and SYGVKD. The DNA of the CDR3 is TGTGCCATCAGAGCTAGCGGGAGAAAAGATACGCAGTATTTT. Amino acid sequence: CAIRASGRKDTQYF.

This clonotype was counted ten times or more. V gene TRBV6-1 combines with J gene TRBJ1-5, with TRBD1 matching over 12 bases. Germline lookup yields CDR1 MNHNS and CDR2 SASEGT. The V gene end was trimmed by 3 bases and the J gene end by 6 bases; junction bases not matched to a gene: 3. The CDR3 contains 15 residues. CDR3 in amino acids: CASSDRDRGLQPQHF. CDR3 nucleotides: TGTGCCAGCAGTGACCGGGACAGGGGGCTTCAGCCCCAGCATTTT.

This clonotype was observed many times. The J gene is TRBJ2-5, the V gene TRBV7-2; D is ambiguous. Germline CDR1 SGHTA, CDR2 FQGNSA. Trimming pared 5 bases from V and 1 base from J, leaving 11 bases between. The CDR3 contains 14 residues. The CDR3 coding sequence is TGTGCCAGCAGCCCCGGCAGGTTCCAAGAGACCCAGTACTTC. Its translation is CASSPGRFQETQYF.

This clonotype occurred many times. The CDR3 sequence: CASSSSGGVQPYNEQFF. The CDR3 coding sequence is TGTGCCAGCAGCTCGTCCGGGGGGGTCCAGCCATACAATGAGCAGTTCTTC. The rearrangement links TRBV11-2 to TRBJ2-1; 8 nucleotides match TRBD2. Trimming removed 4 bases from V and 4 bases from J; junction bases left unmatched: 12. The CDR3 runs to 17 residues. CDR1 is SGHAT and CDR2 is FQNNGV in the germline V gene.

This clonotype was seen repeatedly, ten times or more. The chain couples TRBV7-9 to TRBJ2-7; TRBD2 matches 8 bases. The CDR3 consists of 15 residues. The germline V gene has CDR1 SEHNR and CDR2 FQNEAQ (reference sequence). The J segment lost 7 bases and the V segment lost 5 bases, leaving 13 bases of the junction unmatched. The CDR3 coding sequence is TGTGCCAGCAGCGCCCGGACTAGCCCGCCCCGGGAGCAGTACTTC. It yields the protein CASSARTSPPREQYF.

This clonotype has at least ten counts. This chain connects TRBV19 to TRBJ2-3; tentative D call: TRBD2 (7 bases). This CDR3 is 14 amino acids long. V shed 2 bases and J shed 4 bases, with 10 bases lying between them. Per the germline V gene, CDR1 is LNHDA and CDR2 is SQIVND (reference sequence). CDR3 nucleotides: TGTGCCAGTAGTATATCCGGGGGGCCAGATACGCAGTATTTT. Amino acid sequence: CASSISGGPDTQYF.

In its sample, this clonotype was seen a few times. This chain connects TRBV5-1 to TRBJ2-5; TRBD1 matches 8 bases. Germline CDR1 is SGHRS and CDR2 is YFSETQ. The CDR3 loop spans 14 amino acids. V was clipped by 6 bases and J by 1 base; unmatched bases: 5. The CDR3, as DNA: TGCGCCAGCATCCCAGGGGGCTTCCAAGAGACCCAGTACTTC. Its protein is CASIPGGFQETQYF.

This clonotype has ten or more counts. The gene calls are TRBV29-1 and TRBJ1-5; 9 bases align to TRBD1. V gave up 5 bases and J gave up 0 bases; unmatched junction bases: 2. CDR3 size: 14 residues. Germline-derived CDR1 and CDR2 are SQVTM and ANQGSEA. In DNA, the CDR3 is TGCAGCGTTAGGACAGGGGATAGCAATCAGCCCCAGCATTTT. Translating it yields CSVRTGDSNQPQHF. Using reference TRBV29-1 and TRBJ1-5 for the parts outside the CDR3, the full variable domain is SAVISQKPSRDICQRGTSLTIQCQVDSQVTMMFWYRQQPGQSLTLIATANQGSEATYESGFVIDKFPISRPNLTFSTLTVSNMSPEDSSIYLCSVRTGDSNQPQHFGDGTRLSIL.

The chain couples TRBV6-2 or TRBV6-3 to TRBJ2-1; D tentatively reads TRBD1 or TRBD2 (5 bases each). The germline V gene has CDR1 MNHEY and CDR2 SVGEGT. The CDR3 is 13 amino acids. Trimming removed 2 bases from V and 6 bases from J, with 8 bases in between. Written as DNA, the CDR3 is TGTGCCAGCAGTTACCAGGGACGCAATGAGCAGTTCTTC. It is translated as CASSYQGRNEQFF.

The sample holds many counts of this clonotype. The chain recombines TRBV4-1 with TRBJ1-2, with D possibly matching TRBD1 (6 bases). The germline gives CDR1 MGHRA, CDR2 YSYEKL. Trimming removed 4 bases at V and 6 bases at J, with 15 bases between. CDR3 length: 14 amino acids. The DNA for the CDR3 is TGCGCCAGCAGCCGCTCCGGGACATTCGATGGCTACACCTTC. It encodes CASSRSGTFDGYTF.

To note about this clonotype: A much larger clone lies one base from this, so it may be a read error. The chain links TRBV5-1 to TRBJ2-7, with D possibly TRBD2 on 6 matching bases. CDR3 size: 14 residues. CDR1 and CDR2 from the germline V gene are SGHRS and YFSETQ. The V end was cut by 2 bases, the J end by 2 bases, with 11 bases between. The CDR3 is CASSLGGTPYEQYF. CDR3 bases: TGCGCCAGCAGCTTAGGCGGGACCCCCTACGAGCAGTACTTC.

In its sample, this clonotype was seen many times. The CDR3 protein is CASSGAGGTDTQYF. As DNA, the CDR3 is TGTGCCAGCAGCGGAGCGGGGGGAACAGATACGCAGTATTTT. This sequence joins TRBV3-1 and TRBJ2-3; TRBD2 matches 9 bases. There are 14 residues in the CDR3. V lost 5 bases to trimming and J lost 3 bases; unmatched junction nucleotides: 3. Germline V lookup: CDR1 LGHDT, CDR2 YNNKEL (reference sequence).

This clonotype has only one observation. The rearrangement uses TRBV7-8 and TRBJ2-7, with a possible D match to TRBD2 (5 bases). Trimming took off 5 bases at V and 3 bases at J, with 11 bases between the two ends. Germline values: CDR1 SGHVS, CDR2 FQNEAQ. The CDR3 runs to 13 residues. DNA of the CDR3: TGTGCCAGCAGCCAGTTCGGGGACTACGAGCAGTACTTC. Amino acids: CASSQFGDYEQYF. The full variable domain, its missing parts supplied by reference TRBV7-8 and TRBJ2-7, is GAGVSQSPRYKVAKRGQDVALRCDPISGHVSLFWYQQALGQGPEFLTYFQNEAQLDKSGLPSDRFFAERPEGSVSTLKIQRTQQEDSAVYLCASSQFGDYEQYFGPGTRLTVT.

This clonotype has a count of ten or more. V usage is TRBV28 and J usage is TRBJ1-5; the D gene is possibly TRBD1 (5 bases). The CDR3 runs to 13 residues. Per the germline V gene, CDR1 is MDHEN and CDR2 is SYDVKM. The ends were cut back, 5 bases at V and 7 bases at J, with 12 bases in the middle. CDR3 DNA sequence: TGTGCCAGCAGTGGACAAGTCCCCCAGCCCCAGCATTTT. This encodes CASSGQVPQPQHF.

The rearrangement joins TRBV18 to TRBJ2-7, with TRBD2 matching over 14 bases. Per germline, CDR1 KGHSH and CDR2 LQKENI. The junction had 11 bases not matched to a gene; V was cut back by 6 bases and J by 4 bases. This CDR3 is 17 amino acids long. The CDR3 loop is CASSPGLAGVKRYEQYF. CDR3 nucleotides: TGTGCCAGCTCCCCGGGACTAGCGGGGGTAAAGAGGTACGAGCAGTACTTC.

This chain uses TRBV28 with TRBJ2-7; TRBD2 aligns across 10 bases. The CDR3 extends over 15 amino acids. Germline values: CDR1 MDHEN, CDR2 SYDVKM. With V trimmed by 10 bases and J by 3 bases, 12 bases remained unmatched. The CDR3 loop reads CATLSAGTSDYEQYF. CDR3 sequence (DNA): TGTGCCACCTTATCAGCCGGGACTAGCGACTACGAGCAGTACTTC.

This clonotype was recorded at least ten times. The chain is built from TRBV6-1 and TRBJ1-1; D gene unclear. Germline lookup yields CDR1 MNHNS and CDR2 SASEGT. Trimming took 6 bases from V and 3 from J, leaving 17 bases between them. This CDR3 region has 15 residues. CDR3 nucleotide sequence: TGTGCCAGCAGGCGCGACCTCTGGAGGGACACTGAAGCTTTCTTT. It encodes CASRRDLWRDTEAFF.

The table lists this clonotype with many counts. The chain uses TRBV2 and TRBJ1-1, with D perhaps matching TRBD1 (5 bases). V lost 6 bases and J 1 base, leaving 9 bases between the germline ends. Germline CDR1 reads SNHLY; CDR2 reads FYNNEI. The CDR3 is 13 residues long. The CDR3 DNA sequence: TGTGCCAGCAGCTTGCAGGGGAACACTGAAGCTTTCTTT. This sequence encodes CASSLQGNTEAFF. The complete variable domain, with remaining parts taken from reference TRBV2 and TRBJ1-1, reads EPEVTQTPSHQVTQMGQEVILRCVPISNHLYFYWYRQILGQKVEFLVSFYNNEISEKSEIFDDQFSVERPDGSNFTLKIRSTKLEDSAMYFCASSLQGNTEAFFGQGTRLTVV.

This clonotype was observed at least ten times. The J gene is TRBJ1-4, the V gene TRBV10-3; 9 nucleotides agree with TRBD1. Germline CDR1 is ENHRY and CDR2 is SYGVKD. This CDR3 spans 14 amino acids. V shed 3 bases and J 7 bases; nucleotides not matched to a gene: 3. Here the CDR3 reads CAISDTGQGEKLFF. For the CDR3, the DNA is TGTGCCATCAGTGATACGGGACAGGGTGAAAAACTGTTTTTT.

The chain is built from TRBV9 and TRBJ2-7; 9 bases map to TRBD2. Germline CDR1 is SGDLS and CDR2 is YYNGEE. The J segment lost 8 bases and the V segment lost 3 bases, leaving 6 bases of the junction unmatched. The CDR3 totals 13 residues. In DNA, the CDR3 is TGTGCCAGCAGCGAACCTGGACTAGCGCAGCAGTACTTC. This codes for CASSEPGLAQQYF.

Many counts were recorded for this clonotype. The rearrangement links TRBV9 to TRBJ1-1, with D maybe TRBD1 (6 bases). V lost 5 bases and J 5 bases, leaving 16 bases between the germline ends. This CDR3 is 14 amino acids long. Germline assignment: CDR1 SGDLS and CDR2 YYNGEE. The CDR3 region is CASSAKGVGTEAFF. For the CDR3, the DNA is TGTGCCAGCAGTGCCAAGGGGGTTGGAACTGAAGCTTTCTTT.

V gene TRBV29-1 combines with J gene TRBJ2-6; D is perhaps TRBD1 (5 bases). The germline V and J ends were trimmed by 3 bases and 1 base, with 10 bases remaining between them. Germline-derived CDR1 and CDR2 are SQVTM and ANQGSEA. The CDR3 is 15 amino acids. CDR3 sequence: CSVDRQGSGANVLTF. The CDR3 region has the DNA TGCAGCGTTGACCGGCAGGGTTCTGGGGCCAACGTCCTGACTTTC. Based on the CDR3 plus reference TRBV29-1 and TRBJ2-6, the full variable domain is SAVISQKPSRDICQRGTSLTIQCQVDSQVTMMFWYRQQPGQSLTLIATANQGSEATYESGFVIDKFPISRPNLTFSTLTVSNMSPEDSSIYLCSVDRQGSGANVLTFGAGSRLTVL.

DNA of the CDR3: TGCAGCGTTGGAACTCGTTCCTCTGGAAACACCATATATTTT. This translates into CSVGTRSSGNTIYF. The chain joins TRBV29-1 to TRBJ1-3; no firm D call. The CDR3 has 14 residues. Trimming pared 4 bases from V and 0 bases from J, leaving 10 bases between. Germline CDR1 reads SQVTM; CDR2 reads ANQGSEA.

This clonotype was observed at least ten times. This chain joins TRBV28 and TRBJ1-5, with a possible D match to TRBD1 (5 bases). The CDR3 is made up of 15 amino acids. The V end lost 2 bases, the J end lost 2 bases, and 10 bases lay between the germline ends. CDR1 is MDHEN, CDR2 SYDVKM, per germline. CDR3 amino acids: CASSLEDSGNQPQHF. As DNA, the CDR3 is TGTGCCAGCAGTTTAGAAGACAGCGGCAATCAGCCCCAGCATTTT.

Concerning this clonotype itself: The junction shows a germline mismatch at one end, possibly a read error. The chain links TRBV27 to TRBJ2-1; D unclear. The CDR3 is 13 residues long. Germline assignment: CDR1 MNHEY and CDR2 SMNVEV (reference sequence). The CDR3 coding sequence is TGTTCCAGCAGAAGGTACTCGTACAATGAGCAGTTCTTC. This gives the protein CSSRRYSYNEQFF.